This TCR beta chain was identified in a study of T cells in Graves' hyperthyroidism and ophthalmopathy (dated by TCRdb to between 2018 and 2020). Regarding the study in general: Peripheral blood samples were taken at the time of initial diagnosis, prior to any treatment. TCR V-J signatures able to tell the groups apart were searched for in a discovery cohort of 90 to 100 patients, of whom fewer than 45 had Graves' ophthalmopathy and some 60 had stable Graves' hyperthyroidism. Prospective prediction of ophthalmopathy was tested in an independent validation cohort consisting of fewer than 20 hyperthyroidism patients and 15 or so patients who later progressed to ophthalmopathy. The 100 or so discovery patients were randomly split 7:3 into training and test sets. In addition, the study compared T-cell repertoires in thyroid tissue and in blood from roughly six Graves' hyperthyroidism patients. Following sampling, methimazole starting at 30 mg daily was given to hyperthyroidism patients, and high-dose intravenous methylprednisolone was given to ophthalmopathy patients. The paper reports TCR Vbeta CDR3 sequencing of roughly 140 peripheral blood samples: approximately 41 ophthalmopathy, about 75 hyperthyroidism and about 17 progressor patients.

CDR1 and CDR2, per the germline V gene, are SNHLY and FYNNEI. Including cysteine and phenylalanine, the CDR3 has 18 amino acids. The entry retains the CDR3 DNA only, 54 bases that are in frame from base 1. Between the V and J ends, shortened by 2 bases and 4 bases respectively, the junction contains 23 bases. Stable Graves' hyperthyroidism was defined as no progression to ophthalmopathy during 18 months of follow-up. Hyperthyroidism patients were newly diagnosed, had a disease duration of under 2 months, and were aged 18 to 65 years. Any patient with an uncontrolled infection, another autoimmune disease, pregnancy or lactation was excluded. Diagnoses relied on clinical symptoms, serum thyroxine and TRAb, thyroid ultrasound and orbital computed tomography. PBMCs were isolated from about 9.1 ml of fresh peripheral blood by Ficoll-Paque density gradient centrifugation. Total RNA was extracted with Trizol reagent, and quality was checked on an Agilent 2100 Bioanalyzer.

What the research found in general, with its limitations: Ophthalmopathy was separated from stable hyperthyroidism by a 13 V-J signature model, with over 85% sensitivity and 81% to 82% specificity obtained in cross-validation and 80%/75% obtained in testing. Most expanded thyroid clonotypes (frequency above 0.001) were also detected in blood, suggesting blood repertoires may reflect thyroid immune responses. In validation, progression to ophthalmopathy was predicted by the model with approximately 67% sensitivity and under 85% specificity, a median of about 6.8 months before onset. Sample size was not statistically predetermined, and blinding of investigators to group allocation was not performed.

The TCR beta CDR3 regions were amplified from the RNA transcripts. For the first round of RT-PCR on the TCR CDR3, the HTBI primer set was used together with the Qiagen OneStep RT-PCR kit. A second multiplex PCR round built the libraries, followed by size selection and purification. The libraries were sequenced on an Illumina HiSeq2000 using paired-end 100 bp reads. The authors processed their data as follows. SOAPnuke was used to process the raw data, throwing out any read that contained adapters or uncalled bases, had a mean Phred below 15, or lacked an exact constant-primer or identifier match. COPE v1.2.5 was used to merge high-quality paired reads, and clonotypes were defined as unique nucleotide sequences. Clonotypes were aligned to IMGT TRBV, TRBD and TRBJ reference segments using MiTCR v1.1. Analysis was restricted to V-J combinations with a frequency above 0.0001, which covered roughly 99% of repertoires. The TCS score was defined as the ratio of F50 (clonal expansion) to E x V (chaos), calculated using BLOSUM62-based TCRdist between CDR3 peptides within each V-J. Welch's t-statistics and random forest reduced fewer than 550 V-J features to about 12, which were used in a naive Bayes classifier (R e1071). The raw public data were reprocessed by TCRdb itself: fastp quality trimming at Q25, MiXCR clonotype calling, in-frame beta chains only. Entries are consolidated by CDR3 protein sequence, retaining the most common genes and DNA. V and J calls and clone size were set by TCRdb, not the authors. For this sample there are 500,000 to 550,000 distinct CDR3 sequences; 20% to 25% appear just once. Jointly, the top ten make up less than 30% of the sample.

This clonotype was observed at least ten times. This receptor's antigen is unknown. One base away there is no much larger clone; base qualities are not given. This sequence uses TRBV2 and TRBJ1-2; the D gene is unclear. Input material: blood. The receptor's source is a man aged 18 to 30 with Graves' hyperthyroidism. The CDR3 loop reads CASSELSRKTVAGYGYTF. The DNA is as follows: TGTGCCAGCAGTGAATTGTCGAGAAAGACGGTGGCTGGCTATGGCTACACCTTC.